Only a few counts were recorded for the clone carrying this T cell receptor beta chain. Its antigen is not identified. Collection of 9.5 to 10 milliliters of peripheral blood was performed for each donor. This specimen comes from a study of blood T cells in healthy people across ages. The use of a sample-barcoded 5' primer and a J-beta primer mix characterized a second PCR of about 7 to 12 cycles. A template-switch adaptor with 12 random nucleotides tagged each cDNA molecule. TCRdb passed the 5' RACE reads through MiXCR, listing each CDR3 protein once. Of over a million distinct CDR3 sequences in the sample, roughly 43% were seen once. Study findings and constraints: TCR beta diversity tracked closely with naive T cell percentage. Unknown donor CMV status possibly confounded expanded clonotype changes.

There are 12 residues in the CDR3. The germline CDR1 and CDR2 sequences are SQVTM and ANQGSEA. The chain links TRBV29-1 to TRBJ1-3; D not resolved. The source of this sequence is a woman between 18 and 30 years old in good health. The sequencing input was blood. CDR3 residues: CSGWLSGNTIYF. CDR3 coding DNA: TGCAGTGGTTGGCTCTCTGGAAACACCATATATTTT.